One sample yielded the 28 T cell receptor beta chains listed below, sequenced in a study of tumor-infiltrating lymphocytes in localized non-small cell lung cancer. The data were produced by immunoSEQ multiplex PCR, yet TCRdb's version contains in-frame clones alone and is incomplete. Seen here are roughly 7,100 clones, around 77% observed once, and the top ten hold 9%. The sample was lung tumor tissue. Receptors were obtained from a human donor with non-small cell lung cancer.

The chain recombines TRBV7-9 with TRBJ1-1; the D is unclear. This CDR3 region has 16 residues. Germline V lookup: CDR1 SEHNR, CDR2 FQNEAQ (reference sequence). V was clipped by 5 bases and J by 3 bases, with 19 bases between them. The CDR3 DNA reads as TGTGCCAGCAGCCCACCCTATTTGGTCGAGGACACTGAAGCTTTCTTT. Its translation: CASSPPYLVEDTEAFF.

The chain carries TRBV7-3 and TRBJ2-1, with TRBD2 matching 7 bases. This CDR3 is 13 amino acids long. Germline assignment: CDR1 SGHTA and CDR2 FQGTGA. V lost 2 bases, J lost 7 bases, and 2 bases stayed unmatched. The CDR3 DNA follows: TGTGCCAGCAGCTTAGAGGGACTAAATGAGCAGTTCTTC. It is translated as CASSLEGLNEQFF.

This clone is medium-sized. The chain couples TRBV13 to TRBJ2-3, with 13 bases that match TRBD2. V trimming: 4 bases; J trimming: 9 bases; junction bases outside the gene matches: 7. In germline, CDR1 is PRHDT, CDR2 FYEKMQ (reference sequence). The CDR3 has 15 amino acids. The CDR3 region is CASSSATSGRSTQYF. In DNA form, the CDR3 reads TGTGCCAGCAGCTCCGCGACTAGCGGGAGGAGCACGCAGTATTTT.

This clone was detected only a few times. The chain is built from TRBV7-9 and TRBJ1-2, with TRBD1 matching 10 bases. Germline V gives CDR1 SEHNR, CDR2 FQNEAQ (reference sequence). V lost 1 base, J lost 6 bases, and 5 bases stayed unmatched. This CDR3 is built from 15 residues. CDR3 amino acids: CASSLVDRGVHGYTF. DNA for the CDR3: TGTGCCAGCAGCTTAGTGGACAGGGGGGTCCATGGCTACACCTTC.

This chain uses TRBV5-1 with TRBJ1-1, with D possibly TRBD1 on 5 matching bases. The CDR3 is made up of 14 amino acids. CDR1 is SGHRS and CDR2 is YFSETQ in the germline V gene. Trimming cost V 0 bases and J 8 bases, with 14 bases left between them. CDR3 in amino acids: CASSLVKSGQEAFF. The CDR3 region has the DNA TGCGCCAGCAGCTTGGTGAAATCGGGGCAAGAAGCTTTCTTT.

The chain employs TRBV5-1 and TRBJ2-3; TRBD1 agrees at 9 bases. Losses at the gene ends were 4 bases for V and 2 bases for J; bases not matched to a gene: 8. The CDR3 runs to 16 residues. The V gene's germline CDR1 is SGHRS and CDR2 YFSETQ. CDR3: CASSLGGQGYTDTQYF. CDR3 nucleotide sequence: TGCGCCAGCAGCCTTGGGGGACAGGGTTACACAGATACGCAGTATTTT.

V usage is TRBV7-9 and J usage is TRBJ2-7, with 8 bases that match TRBD1. The CDR3 runs to 14 residues. V was clipped by 4 bases and J by 2 bases; unmatched bases: 4. CDR1 SEHNR and CDR2 FQNEAQ come from the germline V gene (reference sequence). CDR3 nucleotides: TGTGCCAGCAGCTCCGACAGGGGTGCCTACGAGCAGTACTTC. This sequence encodes CASSSDRGAYEQYF. The full variable domain, completed using reference TRBV7-9 and TRBJ2-7, is DTGVSQNPRHKITKRGQNVTFRCDPISEHNRLYWYRQTLGQGPEFLTYFQNEAQLEKSRLLSDRFSAERPKGSFSTLEIQRTEQGDSAMYLCASSSDRGAYEQYFGPGTRLTVT.

This rearrangement joins TRBV2 to TRBJ2-1; D unclear. The CDR3 length is 15 residues. Trimming took 7 bases from V and 0 from J, leaving 13 bases between them. Germline V gives CDR1 SNHLY, CDR2 FYNNEI. CDR3 nucleotide sequence: TGTGCCAGCATCCTTGGGCCGAGCTCCTACAATGAGCAGTTCTTC. This translates into CASILGPSSYNEQFF.

The sample holds a few counts of this clone. The CDR3 nucleotides are TGTGCCAGCAGCGAGCAGGGGGCCAGCTATGGCTACACCTTC. It encodes CASSEQGASYGYTF. V and J are TRBV2 and TRBJ1-2; 8 bases agree with TRBD1. Germline CDR1 reads SNHLY; CDR2 reads FYNNEI. The V segment lost 6 bases and the J segment 4 bases; nucleotides outside the gene matches: 7. The CDR3 runs 14 residues.

The chain carries TRBV9 and TRBJ1-2, with no clear D. The CDR3 contains 14 residues. V was pared by 2 bases and J by 6 bases, with 14 bases between. The germline V gene encodes CDR1 SGDLS and CDR2 YYNGEE. DNA for the CDR3: TGTGCCAGCAGCGTCAGGTTTGGATTGGATGGCTACACCTTC. It translates to CASSVRFGLDGYTF. The full variable domain, rest sourced from reference TRBV9 and TRBJ1-2, is DSGVTQTPKHLITATGQRVTLRCSPRSGDLSVYWYQQSLDQGLQFLIQYYNGEERAKGNILERFSAQQFPDLHSELNLSSLELGDSALYFCASSVRFGLDGYTFGSGTRLTVV.

The V and J genes are TRBV2 and TRBJ2-1, with D uncertain. This CDR3 contains 18 residues. In germline, CDR1 is SNHLY, CDR2 FYNNEI. V was trimmed by 6 bases and J by 9 bases, leaving 30 bases between them. The CDR3 nucleotides are TGTGCCAGCAGCCCAGTTCCGGGCCTACTCCCTGGGGTGGGTGAGCAGTTCTTC. It translates to CASSPVPGLLPGVGEQFF.

Worth noting for this clone: Because it lacks the conserved phenylalanine or tryptophan at the end, this CDR3 is likely a read error. The chain has TRBV6-1 and TRBJ1-4; D may be TRBD1 (5 bases). Germline V gene sequence: CDR1 MNHNS, CDR2 SASEGT. CDR3 length: 15 amino acids. The V end was cut by 5 bases, the J end by 2 bases, with 12 bases between. This chain's CDR3 is CASSQQGVTNEKLFS. The CDR3 DNA sequence: TGTGCCAGCAGTCAGCAGGGAGTGACTAATGAAAAACTGTTTTCT.

The V gene is TRBV9, the J gene TRBJ1-1; D not certain. The CDR3 loop spans 16 amino acids. Germline V lookup: CDR1 SGDLS, CDR2 YYNGEE. The germline V and J ends were trimmed by 6 bases and 0 bases, with 18 bases remaining between them. CDR3: CASTPRGDILNTEAFF. The CDR3 DNA sequence: TGTGCCAGCACCCCGCGAGGTGATATCTTGAACACTGAAGCTTTCTTT.

The chain couples TRBV7-3 to TRBJ2-1, with D hard to call. CDR3 length: 13 amino acids. Germline loops: CDR1 SGHTA, CDR2 FQGTGA. V lost 3 bases to trimming and J lost 10 bases, with 13 bases between them. The CDR3 nucleotides read TGTGCCAGCAGCTTTGCAGGCCCTGGGGAGCAGTTCTTC. It is translated as CASSFAGPGEQFF.

This clone was recorded once. DNA for the CDR3: TGTGCCAGCAGTTCCTCACTAGCGGGCTCCTACAATGAGCAGTTCTTC. Translating gives CASSSSLAGSYNEQFF. The rearrangement uses TRBV6-5 and TRBJ2-1, with TRBD2 matching 9 bases. The CDR3 has 16 amino acids. CDR1 is MNHEY and CDR2 is SVGAGI in the germline V gene. Trimming removed 4 bases from V and 0 bases from J; junction bases left unmatched: 4.

The rearrangement links TRBV5-1 to TRBJ1-2, with no clear D. Trimming cost V 2 bases and J 4 bases, with 6 bases left between them. Looked up from germline, CDR1 is SGHRS and CDR2 is YFSETQ. This CDR3 region has 12 residues. The CDR3 loop is CASSLGGYGYTF. CDR3 nucleotides: TGCGCCAGCAGCTTAGGTGGCTATGGCTACACCTTC.

The chain couples TRBV2 to TRBJ2-2; 11 bases match TRBD2. V was clipped by 1 base and J by 1 base; unmatched bases: 2. Germline V gene lookup returns CDR1 SNHLY and CDR2 FYNNEI. The CDR3 has 17 amino acids. The CDR3 loop reads CASSEGGTSGNTGELFF. The DNA of the CDR3 is TGTGCCAGCAGTGAAGGTGGGACTAGCGGGAACACCGGGGAGCTGTTTTTT. Based on the CDR3 plus reference TRBV2 and TRBJ2-2, the full variable domain is EPEVTQTPSHQVTQMGQEVILRCVPISNHLYFYWYRQILGQKVEFLVSFYNNEISEKSEIFDDQFSVERPDGSNFTLKIRSTKLEDSAMYFCASSEGGTSGNTGELFFGEGSRLTVL.

This rearrangement joins TRBV27 to TRBJ1-2; D is ambiguous. This CDR3 spans 14 amino acids. V shed 6 bases and J shed 8 bases, with 19 bases lying between them. Germline loops: CDR1 MNHEY, CDR2 SMNVEV (reference sequence). CDR3 in DNA: TGTGCCAGCAGCCTATACAGTGTACCTGAAGGCTACACCTTC. Its translation is CASSLYSVPEGYTF.

The chain couples TRBV11-2 to TRBJ2-3, with TRBD2 matching 8 bases. CDR3 length: 15 amino acids. Germline V gene lookup returns CDR1 SGHAT and CDR2 FQNNGV. V was pared by 2 bases and J by 6 bases, with 7 bases of the junction left unmatched. In nucleotides, the CDR3 is TGTGCCAGCAGCTTACGGGAGGGTGTGCGGGATACGCAGTATTTT. Encoded protein: CASSLREGVRDTQYF.

This chain joins TRBV6-5 and TRBJ1-2; tentative D call: TRBD1 (5 bases). The V gene's germline CDR1 is MNHEY and CDR2 SVGAGI. Trimming took 8 bases from V and 8 from J, leaving 21 bases between them. The CDR3 loop spans 14 amino acids. Here the CDR3 reads CASGSGADWDGYTF. In nucleotides, the CDR3 is TGTGCCAGCGGTAGTGGGGCGGATTGGGACGGCTACACCTTC.

The rearrangement links TRBV14 to TRBJ1-1; D is uncertain. Trimming removed 1 base from V and 2 bases from J, with 8 bases in between. The CDR3 covers 14 residues. CDR1 is SGHDN, CDR2 FVKESK, per germline. The CDR3 loop reads CASSQVVDNTEAFF. The CDR3 DNA reads TGTGCCAGCAGCCAAGTTGTAGACAACACTGAAGCTTTCTTT.

The J gene is TRBJ1-1, the V gene TRBV19; D unclear. The germline V and J ends were trimmed by 4 bases and 1 base, with 10 bases remaining between them. Per the germline V gene, CDR1 is LNHDA and CDR2 is SQIVND (reference sequence). CDR3 length: 14 amino acids. The CDR3 spells CASSTGPENTEAFF. CDR3 in DNA: TGTGCCAGTAGTACCGGACCCGAGAACACTGAAGCTTTCTTT.

The chain has TRBV5-1 and TRBJ2-5, with 12 bases fitting TRBD2. Germline assignment: CDR1 SGHRS and CDR2 YFSETQ. CDR3 length equals 15 residues. Trimming at V came to 2 bases and at J to 5 bases, leaving 4 bases not matched to a gene. The chain's CDR3 is CASSFSSGRGETQYF. In DNA form, the CDR3 reads TGCGCCAGCAGCTTCTCTAGCGGGAGGGGCGAGACCCAGTACTTC.

The chain uses TRBV29-1 and TRBJ1-1; possibly TRBD1 for D (6 bases). The ends were cut back, 7 bases at V and 4 bases at J, with 16 bases in the middle. In germline, CDR1 is SQVTM, CDR2 ANQGSEA. The CDR3 has 13 residues. The CDR3 DNA is TGCAGCGGGCTCCCAGGGGCGGGCACTGAAGCTTTCTTT. Encoded protein: CSGLPGAGTEAFF.

The chain joins TRBV5-1 to TRBJ2-5, with D uncertain. V lost 2 bases and J lost 6, with 5 bases in between. This CDR3 region has 11 residues. CDR1 and CDR2 from the germline V gene are SGHRS and YFSETQ. CDR3 sequence reads: CASSFVKTQYF. CDR3 DNA: TGCGCCAGCAGCTTTGTGAAGACCCAGTACTTC.

Only a few counts were recorded for this clone. The chain combines TRBV5-1 with TRBJ2-5; 12 nucleotides agree with TRBD2. V was pared by 0 bases and J by 5 bases, with 5 bases of the junction left unmatched. Germline V lookup: CDR1 SGHRS, CDR2 YFSETQ. The CDR3 has 16 amino acids. The CDR3 DNA reads TGCGCCAGCAGCTTGGCGACTAGCGGGAGTTTTGAGACCCAGTACTTC. Amino acid sequence: CASSLATSGSFETQYF.

The rearrangement joins TRBV5-1 to TRBJ1-3; a possible D gene is TRBD1 (6 bases). Trimming pared 2 bases from V and 0 bases from J, leaving 6 bases between. The CDR3 sequence is 14 residues long. From germline, CDR1 is SGHRS and CDR2 YFSETQ. The DNA for the CDR3 is TGCGCCAGCAGCTTACAGGGCTCTGGAAACACCATATATTTT. Translation gives CASSLQGSGNTIYF.

Concerning this clone itself: One end of the junction does not line up with germline, which may come from a read error. The rearrangement uses TRBV10-2 and TRBJ2-5; 7 bases align to TRBD1. There are 14 residues in the CDR3. The germline V gene encodes CDR1 WSHSY and CDR2 SAAADI. The CDR3 is CASSLPGQQETQYF. CDR3 nucleotide sequence: TGTGCCAGCAGTTTACCGGGACAGCAAGAGACCCAGTACTTC.